This entry describes one T cell receptor (beta chain). The data derive from a study of radiation and T cells in renal cell carcinoma. Profiling relied on immunoSEQ multiplex PCR, and the TCRdb table lists in-frame clones only, not all of them. This repertoire shows more than 100,000 clones, more than 75% found once; its top ten account for nearly 6%. This sample's time point: blood 2 weeks post-SBRT. Treatment indicated: 15 Gy SBRT to primary tumor, nephrectomy 4 weeks later. V lost 3 bases to trimming and J lost 7 bases, with 13 bases between them. This CDR3 has 13 residues. Germline CDR1 LNHDA, CDR2 SQIVND (reference sequence).

The chain employs TRBV19 and TRBJ2-7, with D maybe TRBD2 (5 bases). Sequencing used blood, obtained from a patient whose treatment included radiotherapy and nephrectomy. The sequence was obtained from a woman in her sixties or seventies with renal cell carcinoma. The CDR3 nucleotides are TGTGCCAGTAGTATCGGCCCAACGGGGGAGCAGTACTTC. This codes for CASSIGPTGEQYF.